This record covers a single TCR beta chain. The treatment was: oral pan-JAK inhibitor, 5-10 mg twice daily. Cell sorting on a FACSAria was used to separate CD4+ and CD8+ T cells from the PBMCs. These data come from a study of CD8+ T cells in alopecia areata. Study at large: It was oral tofacitinib, at 5 to 10 mg twice daily, that treated patients received.

The germline V gene encodes CDR1 MNHNY and CDR2 SVGAGI (reference sequence). The junction had 5 bases not matched to a gene; V was cut back by 6 bases and J by 7 bases. This CDR3 is 14 amino acids long. As the sequencing template, cDNA was produced by extracting RNA and reverse transcribing it. Produced via immunoSEQ multiplex PCR; TCRdb's table is partial and in-frame only. The repertoire holds some 170,000 clones, with about 61% as singletons. The sequenced sample was CD4+ T cells sorted from blood, obtained at approximately week 60, from a patient treated with tofacitinib. The clonotype was recovered from a human donor with alopecia areata. V and J are TRBV6-6 and TRBJ1-4; TRBD1 matches at 10 bases. The chain's CDR3 is CASRPGQGSEKLFF. The CDR3 DNA sequence: TGTGCCAGCAGACCGGGACAGGGGTCTGAAAAACTGTTTTTT.